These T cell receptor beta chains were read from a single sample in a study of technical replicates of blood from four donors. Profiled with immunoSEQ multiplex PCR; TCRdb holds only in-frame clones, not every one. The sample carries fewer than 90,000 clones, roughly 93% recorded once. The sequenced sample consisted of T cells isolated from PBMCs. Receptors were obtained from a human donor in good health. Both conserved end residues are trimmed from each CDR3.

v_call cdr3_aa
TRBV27 ASSLSGSGPEAF
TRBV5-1 ASSLEERETDTQY
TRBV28 ASRPLLAGEAQY
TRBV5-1 ASSLALGREGPLGTDTQY
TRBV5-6 ASSYRDGNQPQH
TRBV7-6 ASSGTGTSDEQY
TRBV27 ASSPTSTGEDQPQH
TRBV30 AWSVGVKFTGELF
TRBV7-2 ASSPQETQY
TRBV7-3 ASSLQGAGELF
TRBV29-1 SVEGNRLLETQY
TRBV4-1 ASSHRTGSNTEAF
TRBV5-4 ASSQTGGYEQY
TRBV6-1 ASSERGRKETQY
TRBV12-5 ASGLGGVQPQH
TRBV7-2 ASSLAEGNTEAF
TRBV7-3 ASSSTGFSTEAF
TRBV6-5 ASSWTQFPYEQY
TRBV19 ASSSGDGGTYEQY
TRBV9 ASSGGQGVHEQY
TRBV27 ASSITGLPTFEAF
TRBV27 ASRGLGATEAF
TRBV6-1 ASSPYYEQY
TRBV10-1 ASSGPPTRVETQY
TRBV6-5 ASHGQNTGELF
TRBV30 AWSKLAQY
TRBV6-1 ASSVADYYGYT
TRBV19 ASSALPTGFAEAF
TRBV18 ASFSNEGAHEQF
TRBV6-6 AGGDSTYEQY
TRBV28 ASSFQGATEAF
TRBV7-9 ASSRSVGSDTQY
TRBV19 ATGGQGIFTGQPQH
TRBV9 ASSLRQDYGYT
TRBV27 ASSFRDRVFSNGYT
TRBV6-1 ASSENELAGVSYEQY
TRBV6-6 ASSYSPKRSEQY
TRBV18 ASSRMTSLVSSYNEQF
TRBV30 AWSGQGNTEAF
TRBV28 ASSQHGSNQPQH
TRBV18 ASSPDRTNYGYT
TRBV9 ASSVSGRVSDEQF
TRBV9 ASSVGGTGAYEQY
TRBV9 ASSVNTDYEQY
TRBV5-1 ASSRGQGVYEQY
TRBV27 ASSLTQGNTIY
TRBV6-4 ASRGDRLGYGYT
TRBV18 ASSKTGHTDQPQH
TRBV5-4 ASSLGHNYGYT
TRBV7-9 ASSSRTGGLYEQY
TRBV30 AWHPGLNSNQPQH
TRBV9 ASSRGGVGSSYEQY
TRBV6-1 ASRPGTDPYEQY
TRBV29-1 SVVGTSGNNEQF
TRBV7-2 ASSTDRAIQETQY